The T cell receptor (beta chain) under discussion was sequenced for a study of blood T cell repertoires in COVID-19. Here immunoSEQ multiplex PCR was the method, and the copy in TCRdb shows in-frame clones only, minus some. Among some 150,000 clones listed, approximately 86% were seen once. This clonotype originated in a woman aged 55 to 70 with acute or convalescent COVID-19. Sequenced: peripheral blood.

CDR3 in DNA: TGTGCCAGCTCACCAGGCGGGGTCTCTGGAAACACCATATATTTT. Translated: CASSPGGVSGNTIYF. The chain uses TRBV18 and TRBJ1-3; D remains ambiguous. Germline CDR1 KGHSH, CDR2 LQKENI. This CDR3 comprises 15 residues. V lost 2 bases and J lost 0, with 8 bases in between.